Below, 8 T cell receptor beta chains from the same sample are listed, as sequenced in a study of blood T cells in healthy people across ages. A second PCR of about 7 to 12 cycles used a sample-barcoded 5' primer and a J-beta primer mix. TCRdb independently ran MiXCR on the 5' RACE reads; one entry per CDR3 protein. The sample carries 1.5 million to 1.8 million distinct CDR3 sequences, 40% to 45% recorded once. The sample consisted of blood. Receptors originate from a young woman in good health.

This rearrangement joins TRBV6-5 to TRBJ1-1; 12 bases align to TRBD1. The CDR3 sequence is 16 residues long. Germline CDR1 MNHEY, CDR2 SVGAGI. V shed 7 bases, J shed 0 bases, and the junction held 6 bases outside the gene matches. The CDR3 DNA reads TGTGCCAGCAACTACGGGACAGGGGGCTTGAACACTGAAGCTTTCTTT. This translates into CASNYGTGGLNTEAFF.

The chain uses TRBV4-3 and TRBJ2-3; D is unresolved. CDR1 and CDR2 from the germline V gene are LGHNA and YSLEER. This CDR3 is 14 amino acids long. V gave up 0 bases and J gave up 1 base, with 5 bases separating them. In DNA, the CDR3 is TGCGCCAGCAGCCAAGACCAGGGCACAGATACGCAGTATTTT. It yields the protein CASSQDQGTDTQYF.

Concerning this clonotype: One junction end does not reproduce the germline sequence, and a read error may be involved. V and J are TRBV10-3 and TRBJ2-3; maybe TRBD2 (5 bases). Per germline, CDR1 ENHRY and CDR2 SYGVKD. This CDR3 has 13 residues. The CDR3, as DNA: TGTGCCACGGTGAGCGGTCTCACAGATACGCAGTGTTTT. Amino acids: CATVSGLTDTQCF.

This chain joins TRBV4-1 and TRBJ1-1; D not resolved. The CDR3 is 12 amino acids. The V end was cut by 3 bases, the J end by 8 bases, with 10 bases between. In germline, CDR1 is MGHRA, CDR2 YSYEKL. Here the CDR3 reads CASSHPYGEAFF. CDR3 DNA: TGCGCCAGCAGCCACCCCTACGGCGAAGCTTTCTTT.

The sample holds one count of this clonotype. This chain links TRBV11-2 with TRBJ1-4, with D tentatively TRBD1 (5 bases). CDR3 length equals 15 residues. Per germline, CDR1 SGHAT and CDR2 FQNNGV. Trimming cost V 6 bases and J 3 bases, with 14 bases left between them. The CDR3 sequence: CASRGRGSSNEKLFF. CDR3 DNA sequence: TGTGCCAGCAGGGGACGGGGTTCCTCTAATGAAAAACTGTTTTTT.

J is TRBJ2-3 and V is TRBV4-3, with 7 nucleotides matching TRBD2. The germline V gene encodes CDR1 LGHNA and CDR2 YSLEER. The J segment lost 4 bases and the V segment lost 0 bases, leaving 13 bases of the junction unmatched. The CDR3 length is 18 residues. The CDR3 bases are TGCGCCAGCAGCCAAGATGTCCCTCGGGGGGAGCGGGCAGATACGCAGTATTTT. Translated, it gives CASSQDVPRGERADTQYF.

There are many counts of this clonotype. The chain couples TRBV11-1 to TRBJ2-5; the D is unclear. The CDR3 extends over 16 amino acids. Between the trimmed V and J ends, which lost 3 bases and 2 bases, there was a span of 16 bases. In germline, CDR1 is SGHAT, CDR2 FQDESV (reference sequence). For the CDR3, the DNA is TGTGCCAGCAGCTTGGTTACAGCGCTCACTCAAGAGACCCAGTACTTC. Translation: CASSLVTALTQETQYF. Filled out from reference TRBV11-1 and TRBJ2-5, the complete variable domain reads EAEVAQSPRYKITEKSQAVAFWCDPISGHATLYWYRQILGQGPELLVQFQDESVVDDSQLPKDRFSAERLKGVDSTLKIQPAELGDSAMYLCASSLVTALTQETQYFGPGTRLLVL.

V usage is TRBV3-1 and J usage is TRBJ2-2; TRBD2 matches at 9 bases. The CDR3 is 14 residues long. Losses at the gene ends were 8 bases for V and 5 bases for J; bases not matched to a gene: 6. Germline loops: CDR1 LGHDT, CDR2 YNNKEL (reference sequence). CDR3 coding DNA: TGTGCCAGCCATAGCGGGGGCCTGACCGGGGAGCTGTTTTTT. It encodes CASHSGGLTGELFF.